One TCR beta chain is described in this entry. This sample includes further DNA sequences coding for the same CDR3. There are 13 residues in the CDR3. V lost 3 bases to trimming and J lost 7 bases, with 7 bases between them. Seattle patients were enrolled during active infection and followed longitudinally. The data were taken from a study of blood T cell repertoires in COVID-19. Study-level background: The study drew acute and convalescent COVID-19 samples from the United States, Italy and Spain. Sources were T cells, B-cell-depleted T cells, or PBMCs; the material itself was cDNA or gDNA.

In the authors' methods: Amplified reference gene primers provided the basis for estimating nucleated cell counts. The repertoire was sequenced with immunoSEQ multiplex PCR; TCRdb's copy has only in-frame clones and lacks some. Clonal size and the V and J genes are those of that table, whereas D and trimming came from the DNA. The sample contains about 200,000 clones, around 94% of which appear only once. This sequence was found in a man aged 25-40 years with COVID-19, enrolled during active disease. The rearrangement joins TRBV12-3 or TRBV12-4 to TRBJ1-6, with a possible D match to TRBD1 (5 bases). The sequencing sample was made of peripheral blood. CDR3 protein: CASSFRGNSPLHF. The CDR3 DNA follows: TGTGCCAGCAGTTTTCGGGGGAATTCACCCCTCCACTTT.